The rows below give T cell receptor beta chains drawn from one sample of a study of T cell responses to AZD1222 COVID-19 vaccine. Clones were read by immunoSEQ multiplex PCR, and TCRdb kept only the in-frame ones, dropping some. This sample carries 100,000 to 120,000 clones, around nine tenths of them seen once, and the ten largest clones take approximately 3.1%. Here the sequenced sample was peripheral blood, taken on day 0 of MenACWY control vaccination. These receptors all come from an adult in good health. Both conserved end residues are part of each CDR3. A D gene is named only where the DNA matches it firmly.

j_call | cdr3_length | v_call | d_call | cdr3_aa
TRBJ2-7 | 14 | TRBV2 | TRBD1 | CASSKTGGEGEQYF
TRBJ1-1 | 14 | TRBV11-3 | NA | CASSLGGENTEAFF
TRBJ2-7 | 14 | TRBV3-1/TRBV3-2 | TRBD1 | CASSPGQGPYEQYF
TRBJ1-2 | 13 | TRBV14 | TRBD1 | CASSQLQGASYTF
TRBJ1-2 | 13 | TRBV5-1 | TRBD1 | CASSYGTDYGYTF
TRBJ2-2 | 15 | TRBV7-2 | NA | CASSFSTANTGELFF
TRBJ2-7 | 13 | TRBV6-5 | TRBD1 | CASRPGTGLEQYF
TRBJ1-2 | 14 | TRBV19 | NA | CASSPGSPHYGYTF
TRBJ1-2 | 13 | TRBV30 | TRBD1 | CAWTLGTGDGYTF
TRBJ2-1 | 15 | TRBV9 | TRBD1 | CASSVVGQGDNEQFF
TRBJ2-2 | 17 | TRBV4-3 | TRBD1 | CASSRYRTGGDTGELFF
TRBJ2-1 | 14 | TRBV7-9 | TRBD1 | CASSLEGTGNEQFF
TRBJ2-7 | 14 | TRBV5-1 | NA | CASSLGRVRDEQYF
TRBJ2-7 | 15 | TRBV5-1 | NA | CASSLLNQQGYEQYF
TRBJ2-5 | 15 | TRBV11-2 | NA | CASSPAGTRGRTQYF
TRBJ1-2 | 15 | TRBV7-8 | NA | CASSPRVPRGYGYTF
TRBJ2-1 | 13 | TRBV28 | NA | CASSLYRTGEQFF
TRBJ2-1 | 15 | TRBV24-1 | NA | CATSGRRGSYNEQFF
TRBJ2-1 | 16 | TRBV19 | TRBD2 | CASSIASSGLYNEQFF
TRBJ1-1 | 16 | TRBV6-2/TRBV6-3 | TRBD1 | CASSLHFRDRDNEAFF
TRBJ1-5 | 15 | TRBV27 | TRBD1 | CASSLATGGSQPQHF
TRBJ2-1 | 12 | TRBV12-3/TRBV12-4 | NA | CASKSDYNEQFF
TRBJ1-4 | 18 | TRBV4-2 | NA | CASSQDPAGARGGEKLFF
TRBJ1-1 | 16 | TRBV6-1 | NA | CASSDLGLGRGAEAFF
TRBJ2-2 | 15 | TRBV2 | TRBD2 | CASSDKRENTGELFF
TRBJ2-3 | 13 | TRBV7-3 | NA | CASSLIGTDTQYF
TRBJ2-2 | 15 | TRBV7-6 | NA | CASSLARLGAGELFF
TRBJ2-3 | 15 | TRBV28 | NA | CASSSPAGGGDTQYF
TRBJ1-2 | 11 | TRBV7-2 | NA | CASSRRPGYTF
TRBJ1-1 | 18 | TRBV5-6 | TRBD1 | CASSLSSDRAFWSTEAFF
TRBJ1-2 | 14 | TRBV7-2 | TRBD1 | CASSKRDSRIGYTF
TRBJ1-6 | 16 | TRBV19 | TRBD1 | CASSIGGQGAESPLHF
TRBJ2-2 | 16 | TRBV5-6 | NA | CASILRWQGNTGELFF
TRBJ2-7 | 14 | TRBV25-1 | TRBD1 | CASSGQGALYEQYF
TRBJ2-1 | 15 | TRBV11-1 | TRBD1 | CASSPAGQGMHEQFF
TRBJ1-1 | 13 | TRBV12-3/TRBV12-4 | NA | CASSLQVNTEAFF
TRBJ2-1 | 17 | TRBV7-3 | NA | CASSPRLAQPGQGEQFF
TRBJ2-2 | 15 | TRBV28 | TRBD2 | CASTSGGAAVGELFF
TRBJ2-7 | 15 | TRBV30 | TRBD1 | CAWGLTGGGSYEQYF
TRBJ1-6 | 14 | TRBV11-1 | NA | CASSFRGRNSPLHF
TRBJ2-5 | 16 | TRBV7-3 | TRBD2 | CASSPLTPGEGKTQYF
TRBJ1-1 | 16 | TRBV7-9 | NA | CASSLTGTHRDTEAFF
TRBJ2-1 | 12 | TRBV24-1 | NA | CATSDGYNEQFF
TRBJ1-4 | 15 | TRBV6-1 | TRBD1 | CASRPNRGGAEKLFF
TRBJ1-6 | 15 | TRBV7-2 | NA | CASSLDSSYNSPLHF
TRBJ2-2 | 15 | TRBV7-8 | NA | CASSLDTLNTGELFF
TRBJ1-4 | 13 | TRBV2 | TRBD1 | CASRAGTAEKLFF
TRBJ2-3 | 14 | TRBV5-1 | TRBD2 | CASRPGLVSDTQYF
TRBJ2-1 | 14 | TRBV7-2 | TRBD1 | CASSKDRSYNEQFF
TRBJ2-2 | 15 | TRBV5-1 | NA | CASHHSDGNTGELFF
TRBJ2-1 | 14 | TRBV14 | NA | CASSQEGGYNEQFF
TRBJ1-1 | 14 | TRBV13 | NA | CASRDPEGNTEAFF
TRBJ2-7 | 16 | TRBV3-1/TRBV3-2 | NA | CASSQEGPALSYEQYF
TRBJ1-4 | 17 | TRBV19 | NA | CASSIVPFGGGDEKLFF
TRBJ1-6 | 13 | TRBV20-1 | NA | CSASTHGYSPLHF